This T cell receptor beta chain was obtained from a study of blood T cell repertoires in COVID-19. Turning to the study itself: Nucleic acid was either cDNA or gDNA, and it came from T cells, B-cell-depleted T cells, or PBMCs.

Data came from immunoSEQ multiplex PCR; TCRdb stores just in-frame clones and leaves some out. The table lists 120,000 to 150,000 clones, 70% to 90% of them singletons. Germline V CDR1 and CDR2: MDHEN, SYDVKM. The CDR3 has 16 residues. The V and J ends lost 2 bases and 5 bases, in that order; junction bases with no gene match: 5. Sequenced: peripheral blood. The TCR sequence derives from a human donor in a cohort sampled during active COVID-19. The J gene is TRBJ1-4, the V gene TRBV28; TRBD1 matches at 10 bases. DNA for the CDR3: TGTGCCAGCAGTTTACCTTTGACAGGGGGCAATGAAAAACTGTTTTTT. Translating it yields CASSLPLTGGNEKLFF. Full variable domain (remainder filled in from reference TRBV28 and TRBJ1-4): DVKVTQSSRYLVKRTGEKVFLECVQDMDHENMFWYRQDPGLGLRLIYFSYDVKMKEKGDIPEGYSVSREKKERFSLILESASTNQTSMYLCASSLPLTGGNEKLFFGSGTQLSVL.